Listed below are T cell receptor beta chains from one sample, sequenced in a study of shared T cell receptors in the human thymus. Repertoires were generated with immunoSEQ multiplex PCR, while TCRdb's copy carries only in-frame clones and drops some. This table has about 500,000 clones, about four fifths appearing once. The same data also went into a second study, on human thymus T cells.

The source material was thymocytes. All receptors come from a boy younger than two with a congenital heart defect. Each CDR3 is given with its conserved first and last residue. Each record gives: J gene, V gene, D gene, clone size, CDR3 protein, CDR3 DNA. A D gene is named only where the DNA matches it firmly. Only some rows state a clone size, as once, few, many or a class for expanded clones.

>TRBJ2-7|TRBV7-9|.|.
CASAPPRAPNPAEQYF
TGTGCCAGCGCCCCCCCGAGGGCCCCCAATCCGGCCGAGCAGTACTTC
>TRBJ2-7|TRBV6-5|TRBD1|.
CASSYAPGQEFYEQYF
TGTGCCAGCAGTTACGCCCCGGGACAGGAGTTCTACGAGCAGTACTTC
>TRBJ2-1|TRBV18|TRBD2|.
CASSPSWGGGYNEQFF
TGTGCCAGCTCACCTAGCTGGGGGGGAGGGTACAATGAGCAGTTCTTC
>TRBJ2-3|TRBV15|TRBD2|.
CATSRRLSGSADTQYF
TGTGCCACCAGCAGAAGACTTAGCGGGAGCGCAGATACGCAGTATTTT
>TRBJ1-5|TRBV6-1|.|.
CASREDRRSNQPQHF
TGTGCCAGCAGGGAAGACAGGCGGAGCAATCAGCCCCAGCATTTT
>TRBJ2-1|TRBV13|TRBD2|.
CASSPLAGASYNEQFF
TGTGCCAGCAGCCCCCTAGCGGGAGCCTCCTACAATGAGCAGTTCTTC
>TRBJ2-1|TRBV9|TRBD2|.
CASSVEGTRNNEQFF
TGTGCCAGCAGCGTAGAGGGGACTAGGAACAATGAGCAGTTCTTC
>TRBJ2-1|TRBV9|TRBD2|.
CASSVEASRSGRLNEQFF
TGTGCCAGCAGCGTAGAGGCCTCGCGTAGCGGGAGACTCAATGAGCAGTTCTTC
>TRBJ2-1|TRBV6-5|.|.
CASSLREPYNEQFF
TGTGCCAGCAGCCTCAGGGAACCCTACAATGAGCAGTTCTTC
>TRBJ2-1|TRBV5-1|.|.
CASSFPKSIGRAAYNEQFF
TGCGCCAGCAGCTTCCCCAAGAGCATCGGACGAGCGGCATACAATGAGCAGTTCTTC
>TRBJ2-1|TRBV10-3|.|.
CAISHRGQGGSGSKNEQFF
TGTGCCATCAGTCATAGGGGACAGGGTGGTAGCGGGAGTAAGAATGAGCAGTTCTTC
>TRBJ2-7|TRBV11-2|.|.
CASSAAGVRGSSYEQYF
TGTGCCAGCAGCGCCGCGGGTGTGAGGGGGAGCTCCTACGAGCAGTACTTC
>TRBJ2-7|TRBV6-6|TRBD2|.
CASSWRAGGGEQYF
TGTGCCAGCAGTTGGCGGGCGGGAGGGGGGGAGCAGTACTTC
>TRBJ2-7|TRBV4-3|.|.
CASSQDLSFTSPGEQYF
TGCGCCAGCAGCCAAGATCTGTCTTTTACATCGCCGGGAGAGCAGTACTTC
>TRBJ2-7|TRBV4-1|.|once
CASSQGGLEQYF
TGCGCCAGCAGCCAAGGGGGGCTCGAGCAGTACTTC
>TRBJ2-7|TRBV5-4|.|.
CASSRGRERGEQYF
TGTGCCAGCAGCCGAGGCAGGGAAAGAGGCGAGCAGTACTTC
>TRBJ2-1|TRBV23-1|.|.
CASSRGRSYNEQFF
TGCGCCAGCAGCAGGGGACGTTCCTACAATGAGCAGTTCTTC
>TRBJ2-7|TRBV25-1|TRBD2|.
CASSQLAGGDYEQYF
TGTGCCAGCAGTCAATTAGCGGGAGGGGACTACGAGCAGTACTTC
>TRBJ2-3|TRBV28|TRBD2|.
CASSLWREGFDTQYF
TGTGCCAGCAGTTTATGGCGGGAGGGCTTTGATACGCAGTATTTT
>TRBJ2-5|TRBV29-1|TRBD2|few
CSGWGRLAGPAHQETQYF
TGCAGCGGGTGGGGCCGATTAGCGGGACCTGCCCACCAAGAGACCCAGTACTTC
>TRBJ2-1|TRBV15|TRBD1|.
CATSRVGDRDPHRGNEQFF
TGTGCCACCAGCAGAGTGGGGGACAGGGATCCTCATAGGGGGAATGAGCAGTTCTTC
>TRBJ2-1|TRBV7-2|TRBD2|.
CASSLGEREEVYNEQFF
TGTGCCAGCAGCTTAGGAGAGCGGGAGGAGGTTTACAATGAGCAGTTCTTC
>TRBJ1-1|TRBV6-4|.|.
CASSESPVSEAFF
TGTGCCAGCAGTGAGTCGCCGGTGTCTGAAGCTTTCTTT
>TRBJ2-7|TRBV6-1|.|.
CASSEVGGNTYEQYF
TGTGCCAGCAGTGAAGTAGGAGGCAACACCTACGAGCAGTACTTC
>TRBJ2-1|TRBV2|.|.
CANYKVSYNEQFF
TGTGCCAACTATAAGGTCTCCTACAATGAGCAGTTCTTC
>TRBJ1-5|TRBV28|TRBD1|once
CASRARQGEGQPQHF
TGTGCCAGCAGAGCTCGACAGGGTGAGGGGCAGCCCCAGCATTTT
>TRBJ2-7|TRBV7-9|.|once
CASSLVESRWYF
TGTGCCAGCAGCTTAGTTGAATCTCGGTGGTACTTC
>TRBJ2-7|TRBV7-9|.|.
CASSQLATGSYEQYF
TGTGCCAGCAGCCAACTAGCTACGGGTTCCTACGAGCAGTACTTC
>TRBJ2-5|TRBV5-4|.|.
CASSLGAGTEQYF
TGTGCCAGCAGCTTGGGGGCGGGGACGGAGCAGTACTTC
>TRBJ2-7|TRBV6-4|TRBD1|few
CAFTGQGPYEQYF
TGTGCCTTTACGGGACAGGGACCCTACGAGCAGTACTTC
>TRBJ2-2|TRBV6-1|.|.
CASSDRSTGELFF
TGTGCCAGCAGCGACAGGAGCACCGGGGAGCTGTTTTTT
>TRBJ1-2|TRBV29-1|TRBD1|.
CSVGGTGENYGYTF
TGCAGCGTCGGAGGGACAGGGGAGAACTATGGCTACACCTTC
>TRBJ2-1|TRBV2|.|once
CASSDRQPGHHNEQFF
TGTGCCAGCAGTGACCGACAACCAGGCCATCACAATGAGCAGTTCTTC
>TRBJ2-3|TRBV12-5|TRBD2|.
CASGLPPPSGSPDTQYF
TGTGCTAGTGGTCTCCCCCCCCCTAGCGGGAGCCCAGATACGCAGTATTTT
>TRBJ2-1|TRBV18|TRBD2|.
CASSPPGGNRNEQFF
TGTGCCAGCTCACCACCGGGAGGGAATCGGAATGAGCAGTTCTTC
>TRBJ1-3|TRBV11-3|.|.
CASRFTGASGNTIYF
TGTGCCAGCCGATTCACGGGTGCCTCTGGAAACACCATATATTTT
>TRBJ1-5|TRBV15|TRBD1|.
CATEQGAVGNQPQHF
TGTGCCACGGAACAGGGGGCGGTTGGCAATCAGCCCCAGCATTTT
>TRBJ2-7|TRBV5-1|TRBD2|.
CASRGLAGGPGGEQYF
TGCGCCAGCAGAGGACTAGCGGGAGGGCCGGGTGGCGAGCAGTACTTC
>TRBJ2-7|TRBV15|.|.
CATSRADRGASSYYEQYF
TGTGCCACCAGCAGAGCTGATCGGGGAGCCTCGTCCTACTACGAGCAGTACTTC
>TRBJ2-2|TRBV10-3|TRBD2|.
CAISETRRAGGNTGELFF
TGTGCCATCAGTGAGACTCGCCGGGCGGGAGGTAACACCGGGGAGCTGTTTTTT
>TRBJ2-7|TRBV27|TRBD1|.
CASSFRTGVEQYF
TGTGCCAGCAGTTTCCGGACAGGGGTCGAGCAGTACTTC
>TRBJ1-2|TRBV27|TRBD1|few
CASRDRSYGYTF
TGTGCCAGCCGGGACAGAAGCTATGGCTACACCTTC
>TRBJ1-2|TRBV19|.|.
CASSPPLGDHVARPRLDYGYTF
TGTGCCAGTAGCCCCCCCCTTGGAGATCATGTGGCAAGGCCTCGCCTAGACTATGGCTACACCTTC
>TRBJ2-7|TRBV28|.|.
CASRLVQGSTPYEQYF
TGTGCCAGCAGGCTGGTACAGGGATCGACCCCCTACGAGCAGTACTTC
>TRBJ2-1|TRBV7-3|TRBD2|.
CASSRGTSGRDEQFF
TGTGCCAGCAGCCGCGGGACTAGCGGGAGGGATGAGCAGTTCTTC
>TRBJ2-7|TRBV27|.|.
CASSLYRSYEQYF
TGTGCCAGCAGTTTGTACAGGTCCTACGAGCAGTACTTC
>TRBJ2-3|TRBV30|TRBD2|.
CASGLAGLALGTDTQYF
TGTGCCTCGGGACTAGCGGGCCTGGCGTTGGGGACAGATACGCAGTATTTT
>TRBJ1-1|TRBV25-1|.|.
CASSKNELAGEAFF
TGTGCCAGCAGTAAAAATGAATTGGCAGGGGAAGCTTTCTTT
>TRBJ2-5|TRBV5-8|TRBD1|.
CASSAGQGHF
TGTGCCAGCAGCGCAGGACAGGGACACTTC
>TRBJ1-2|TRBV9|.|.
CASSGGRSGYTF
TGTGCCAGCAGCGGGGGGCGCTCTGGCTACACCTTC
>TRBJ2-3|TRBV27|.|.
CASTSTDTQYF
TGTGCCAGCACCTCGACAGATACGCAGTATTTT
>TRBJ2-7|TRBV6-4|TRBD2|.
CAIPGLAGGVGYEQYF
TGTGCCATCCCGGGACTAGCGGGAGGGGTAGGCTACGAGCAGTACTTC
>TRBJ1-1|TRBV27|.|.
CASSPTGKNTEAFF
TGTGCCAGCAGTCCAACCGGGAAGAACACTGAAGCTTTCTTT
>TRBJ1-4|TRBV7-8|.|.
CASSLLSQGTHEKLFF
TGTGCCAGCAGCTTATTATCTCAGGGGACACATGAAAAACTGTTTTTT
>TRBJ2-7|TRBV27|TRBD1|.
CASRPGQGSREQYF
TGTGCCAGCCGCCCGGGACAGGGGAGTAGGGAGCAGTACTTC
>TRBJ1-4|TRBV18|TRBD1|.
CASSNGGTGDEKLFF
TGTGCCAGCTCAAACGGAGGGACAGGGGATGAAAAACTGTTTTTT
>TRBJ2-7|TRBV11-3|TRBD2|.
CASSHGTSSSYEQYF
TGTGCCAGCAGCCATGGGACTAGCTCATCCTACGAGCAGTACTTC